This T cell receptor (beta chain) stems from a study of blood T cell repertoires in COVID-19. The CDR3 has 12 residues. CDR1 is SNHLY, CDR2 FYNNEI, per germline. V lost 6 bases and J lost 3, with 9 bases in between. TCRdb keeps only in-frame clones here, not all; method: immunoSEQ multiplex PCR. In the table there are roughly 280,000 clones, about 91% of which are singletons. The chain carries TRBV2 and TRBJ2-7; D uncertain. This TCR was sampled from a man aged 40-50 years who had been exposed to COVID-19. The specimen sequenced was PBMCs or T cells enriched from blood (not recorded which). The CDR3 region has the DNA TGTGCCAGCAGCTCACAGAGCTACGAGCAGTACTTC. Protein sequence: CASSSQSYEQYF.